This T cell receptor (beta chain) was observed in a study of Ad26.COV2.S vaccination and SARS-CoV-2 variants. This clone came up a few times. Other DNA sequences in the same sample also yield this CDR3. Here immunoSEQ multiplex PCR was the method, and the copy in TCRdb shows in-frame clones only, minus some. The sample carries about 680,000 clones, about 89% recorded once. CDR3 length: 14 residues. Germline assignment: CDR1 MNHEY and CDR2 SVGAGI. V lost 4 bases to trimming and J lost 6 bases, with 10 bases between them. Treatment denoted: some 20 received Ad26.COV2.S at low or high dose, single or two shots; roughly five received placebo; per-sample allocation not given. The samples date from day 63 after the first vaccine or placebo injection.

The TCR comes from a person between 18 and 65 years old who received the Ad26.COV2.S COVID-19 vaccine or a placebo. This rearrangement joins TRBV6-5 to TRBJ1-6; D remains unclear. The sequenced sample was peripheral blood, obtained in a trial of Ad26.COV2.S vaccine versus placebo. The CDR3 nucleotides are TGTGCCAGCAGTTCTCCCCGGGGTAATTCACCCCTCCACTTT. Translation gives CASSSPRGNSPLHF.